These 9 T cell receptor beta chains were all obtained from the same sample, sequenced in a study of metastatic and nonmetastatic thyroid tumors. All patients reached thyroid surgery having received no treatment beforehand. Using MiXCR, TCRdb reanalyzed the PCR reads. The table shows around 2,800 clones, with 25% to 30% occurring only once. The sample consisted of tumor tissue. These receptors came from a female donor with papillary thyroid cancer or a benign thyroid nodule (not recorded which). Some clones in this sample may be carry-over from other donors' samples.

This clone has a handful of counts. This rearrangement joins TRBV28 to TRBJ2-7; D possibly corresponds to TRBD1 (5 bases). Germline values: CDR1 MDHEN, CDR2 SYDVKM. The CDR3 extends over 14 amino acids. Trimming cost V 6 bases and J 3 bases, with 15 bases left between them. CDR3 in DNA: TGTGCCAGCAGATCTCCATCAGGGATCTACGAGCAGTACTTC. Amino acid sequence: CASRSPSGIYEQYF.

The V call is TRBV5-6, the J call TRBJ2-3; D possibly uses TRBD1 or TRBD2 (5 bases each). Germline CDR1 and CDR2: SGHDT and YYEEEE. V was clipped by 2 bases and J by 2 bases, with 12 bases between them. The CDR3 has 15 amino acids. The CDR3 reads CASSFGARITDTQYF. The DNA for the CDR3 is TGTGCCAGCAGCTTCGGGGCGAGGATCACAGATACGCAGTATTTT.

The chain combines TRBV9 with TRBJ2-2, with D uncertain. The V gene lost 3 bases and the J gene lost 5 bases, with 5 bases spanning the gap. The CDR3 covers 12 residues. From germline, CDR1 is SGDLS and CDR2 YYNGEE. CDR3 sequence reads: CASSAATGELFF. The DNA of the CDR3 is TGTGCCAGCAGCGCAGCTACCGGGGAGCTGTTTTTT.

This clone is medium-sized in the sample. This chain links TRBV19 with TRBJ1-1; unclear D gene. This CDR3 has 14 amino acids. V was trimmed by 5 bases and J by 1 base, leaving 11 bases between them. Germline V CDR1 and CDR2: LNHDA, SQIVND (reference sequence). Here the CDR3 reads CASSSRLGNTEAFF. CDR3 sequence (DNA): TGTGCCAGTAGTTCCCGACTGGGGAACACTGAAGCTTTCTTT.

A few counts support this clone. The J gene is TRBJ1-2, the V gene TRBV27, with a weak D call TRBD1 (6 bases). Germline CDR1 and CDR2: MNHEY and SMNVEV (reference sequence). Deletions cut 6 bases from V and 2 bases from J, with 16 bases between. CDR3 length equals 15 residues. CDR3 DNA: TGTGCCAGCAGCCCTCGGACAGCGTCCAACTATGGCTACACCTTC. This sequence encodes CASSPRTASNYGYTF.

This clone is classed as medium-sized (0.01 to 0.1%). The chain recombines TRBV4-3 with TRBJ2-3; maybe TRBD2 (6 bases). V gave up 1 base and J gave up 3 bases, with 11 bases separating them. This CDR3 has 15 amino acids. CDR1 LGHNA and CDR2 YSLEER come from the germline V gene. DNA for the CDR3: TGCGCCAGCAGCCAAGCAGGCGCGGGGACAGATACGCAGTATTTT. It translates to CASSQAGAGTDTQYF.

The J gene is TRBJ2-3, the V gene TRBV12-3 or TRBV12-4; 8 nucleotides align to TRBD2. Trimming at V came to 2 bases and at J to 4 bases, leaving 2 bases not matched to a gene. The CDR3 extends over 14 amino acids. DNA of the CDR3: TGTGCCAGCAGTTTAACAGCGGGGGCAGATACGCAGTATTTT. This sequence encodes CASSLTAGADTQYF.

This clone is large by share. The chain's CDR3 is CASSEAGDPSSEQYF. CDR3 bases: TGTGCCAGCAGTGAAGCCGGGGACCCATCGTCCGAGCAGTACTTC. This chain links TRBV6-1 with TRBJ2-7, with D perhaps given as TRBD1 or TRBD2 (5 bases each). This CDR3 contains 15 residues. The V and J ends lost 0 bases and 6 bases respectively, with 15 bases between them. Germline CDR1 reads MNHNS; CDR2 reads SASEGT.

This sequence joins TRBV19 and TRBJ1-5; D might be TRBD1 (5 bases). Between the trimmed V and J ends, which lost 7 bases and 6 bases, there was a span of 10 bases. The CDR3 is made up of 12 amino acids. Germline CDR1 reads LNHDA; CDR2 reads SQIVND (reference sequence). As DNA, the CDR3 is TGTGCCAGTACCCGTGGGGGTCAGCCCCAGCATTTT. This translates into CASTRGGQPQHF. The full variable domain, rest sourced from reference TRBV19 and TRBJ1-5, is DGGITQSPKYLFRKEGQNVTLSCEQNLNHDAMYWYRQDPGQGLRLIYYSQIVNDFQKGDIAEGYSVSREKKESFPLTVTSAQKNPTAFYLCASTRGGQPQHFGDGTRLSIL.